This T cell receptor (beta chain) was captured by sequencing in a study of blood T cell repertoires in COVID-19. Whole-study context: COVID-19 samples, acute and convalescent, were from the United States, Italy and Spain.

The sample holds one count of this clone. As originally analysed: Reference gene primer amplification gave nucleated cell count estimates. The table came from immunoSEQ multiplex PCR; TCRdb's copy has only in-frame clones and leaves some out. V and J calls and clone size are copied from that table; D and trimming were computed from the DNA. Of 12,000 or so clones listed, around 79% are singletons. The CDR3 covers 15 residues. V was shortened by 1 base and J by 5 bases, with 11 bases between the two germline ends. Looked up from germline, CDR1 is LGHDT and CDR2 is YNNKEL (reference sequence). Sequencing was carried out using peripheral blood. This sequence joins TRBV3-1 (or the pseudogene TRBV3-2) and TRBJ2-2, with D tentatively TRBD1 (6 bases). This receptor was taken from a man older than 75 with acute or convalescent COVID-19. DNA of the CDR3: TGTGCCAGCAGCCAAGGGGGAACAGGGACCGGGGAGCTGTTTTTT. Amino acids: CASSQGGTGTGELFF.